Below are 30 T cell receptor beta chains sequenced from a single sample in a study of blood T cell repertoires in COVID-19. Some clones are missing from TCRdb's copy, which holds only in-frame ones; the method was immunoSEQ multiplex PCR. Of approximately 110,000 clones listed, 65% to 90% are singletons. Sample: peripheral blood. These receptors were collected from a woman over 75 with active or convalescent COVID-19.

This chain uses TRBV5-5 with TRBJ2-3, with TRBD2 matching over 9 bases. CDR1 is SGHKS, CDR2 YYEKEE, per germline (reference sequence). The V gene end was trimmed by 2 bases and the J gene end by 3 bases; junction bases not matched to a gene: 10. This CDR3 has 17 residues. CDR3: CASSFSIAGDGTDTQYF. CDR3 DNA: TGTGCCAGCAGCTTCTCAATAGCGGGAGATGGGACAGATACGCAGTATTTT.

The CDR3 sequence: CASSLGQGTTGELFF. The CDR3 DNA is TGTGCCAGCAGCTTGGGCCAGGGAACCACCGGGGAGCTGTTTTTT. The chain is built from TRBV5-6 and TRBJ2-2; D might be TRBD1 (5 bases). Between the trimmed V and J ends, which lost 0 bases and 4 bases, there was a span of 10 bases. The germline gives CDR1 SGHDT, CDR2 YYEEEE. This CDR3 spans 15 amino acids.

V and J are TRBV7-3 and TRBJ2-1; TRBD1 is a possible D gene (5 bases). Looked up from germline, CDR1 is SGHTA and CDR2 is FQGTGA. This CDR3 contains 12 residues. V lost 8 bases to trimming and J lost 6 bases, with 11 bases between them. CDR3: CASGAGSNEQFF. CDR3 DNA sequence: TGTGCCAGCGGGGCAGGGTCCAATGAGCAGTTCTTC.

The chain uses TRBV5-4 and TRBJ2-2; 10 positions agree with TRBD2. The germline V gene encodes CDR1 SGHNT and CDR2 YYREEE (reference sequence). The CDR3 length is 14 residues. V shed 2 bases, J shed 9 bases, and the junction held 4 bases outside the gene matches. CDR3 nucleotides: TGTGCCAGCAGCTTACTAGCGGGGCGGCGGGAGCTGTTTTTT. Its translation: CASSLLAGRRELFF.

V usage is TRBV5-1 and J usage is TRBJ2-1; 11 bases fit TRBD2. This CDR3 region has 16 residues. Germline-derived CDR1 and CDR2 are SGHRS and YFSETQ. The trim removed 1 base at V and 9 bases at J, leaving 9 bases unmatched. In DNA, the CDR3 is TGCGCCAGCAGCTTGCGCCTAGCGGGAGGTGGGGTTGAGCAGTTCTTC. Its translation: CASSLRLAGGGVEQFF.

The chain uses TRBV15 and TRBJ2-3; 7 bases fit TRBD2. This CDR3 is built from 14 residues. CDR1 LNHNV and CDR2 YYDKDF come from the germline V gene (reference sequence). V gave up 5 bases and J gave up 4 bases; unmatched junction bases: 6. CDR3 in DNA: TGTGCCACCAGCGCATCTAGCGGATCAGATACGCAGTATTTT. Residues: CATSASSGSDTQYF.

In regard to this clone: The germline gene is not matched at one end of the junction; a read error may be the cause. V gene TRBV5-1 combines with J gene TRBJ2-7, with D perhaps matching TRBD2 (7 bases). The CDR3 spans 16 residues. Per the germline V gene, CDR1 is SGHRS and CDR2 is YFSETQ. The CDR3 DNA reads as TGCGCCCGCAGCTTGGGTGGGGGGGCGGCCTATGACGAGCAGTACTTC. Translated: CARSLGGGAAYDEQYF. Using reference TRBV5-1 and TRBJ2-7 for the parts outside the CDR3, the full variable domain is KAGVTQTPRYLIKTRGQQVTLSCSPISGHRSVSWYQQTPGQGLQFLFEYFSETQRNKGNFPGRFSGRQFSNSRSEMNVSTLELGDSALYLCARSLGGGAAYDEQYFGPGTRLTVT.

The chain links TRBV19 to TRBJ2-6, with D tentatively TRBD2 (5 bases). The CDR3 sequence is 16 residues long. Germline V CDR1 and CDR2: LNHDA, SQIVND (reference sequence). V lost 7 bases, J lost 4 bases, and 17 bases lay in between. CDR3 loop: CASIEGVVQGANVLTF. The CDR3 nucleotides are TGTGCCAGTATTGAGGGAGTCGTGCAAGGGGCCAACGTCCTGACTTTC.

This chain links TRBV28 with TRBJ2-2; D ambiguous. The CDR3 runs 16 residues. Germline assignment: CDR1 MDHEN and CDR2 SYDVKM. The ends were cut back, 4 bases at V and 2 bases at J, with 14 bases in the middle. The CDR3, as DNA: TGTGCCAGCAGTTCCGGGTCAAATTCCAACACCGGGGAGCTGTTTTTT. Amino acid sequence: CASSSGSNSNTGELFF.

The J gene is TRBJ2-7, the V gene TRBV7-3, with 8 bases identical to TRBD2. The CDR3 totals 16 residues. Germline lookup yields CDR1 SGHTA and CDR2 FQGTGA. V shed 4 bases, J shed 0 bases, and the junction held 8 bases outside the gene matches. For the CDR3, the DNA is TGTGCCAGCAGCTCCAAAGGGACTAGGAGCTCCTACGAGCAGTACTTC. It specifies CASSSKGTRSSYEQYF.

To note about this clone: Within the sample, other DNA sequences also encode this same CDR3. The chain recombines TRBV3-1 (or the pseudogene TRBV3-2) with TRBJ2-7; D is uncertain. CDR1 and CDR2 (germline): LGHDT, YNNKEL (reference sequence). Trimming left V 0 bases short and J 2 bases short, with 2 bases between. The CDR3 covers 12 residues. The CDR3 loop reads CASSQDTYEQYF. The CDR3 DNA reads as TGTGCCAGCAGCCAAGACACCTACGAGCAGTACTTC.

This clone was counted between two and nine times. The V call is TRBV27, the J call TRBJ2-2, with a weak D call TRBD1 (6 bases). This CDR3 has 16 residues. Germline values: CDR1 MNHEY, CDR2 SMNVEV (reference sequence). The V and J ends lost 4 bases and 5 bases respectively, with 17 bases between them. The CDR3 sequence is CASSSTTTGLTGELFF. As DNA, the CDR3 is TGTGCCAGCAGTTCTACCACTACAGGGCTGACCGGGGAGCTGTTTTTT.

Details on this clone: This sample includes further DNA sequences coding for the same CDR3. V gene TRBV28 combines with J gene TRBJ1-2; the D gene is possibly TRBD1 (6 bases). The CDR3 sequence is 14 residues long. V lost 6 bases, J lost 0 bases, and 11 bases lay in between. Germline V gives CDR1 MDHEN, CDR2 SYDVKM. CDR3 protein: CASSPRTANYGYTF. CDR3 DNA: TGTGCCAGCAGCCCCCGGACAGCTAACTATGGCTACACCTTC.

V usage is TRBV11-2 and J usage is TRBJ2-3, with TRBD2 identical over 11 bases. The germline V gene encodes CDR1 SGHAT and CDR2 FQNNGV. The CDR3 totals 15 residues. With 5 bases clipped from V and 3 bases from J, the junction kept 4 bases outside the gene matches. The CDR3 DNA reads TGTGCCAGCAGCGACGGACTAGCGGGTACAGATACGCAGTATTTT. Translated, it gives CASSDGLAGTDTQYF. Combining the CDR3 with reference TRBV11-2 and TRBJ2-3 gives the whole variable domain EAGVAQSPRYKIIEKRQSVAFWCNPISGHATLYWYQQILGQGPKLLIQFQNNGVVDDSQLPKDRFSAERLKGVDSTLKIQPAKLEDSAVYLCASSDGLAGTDTQYFGPGTRLTVL.

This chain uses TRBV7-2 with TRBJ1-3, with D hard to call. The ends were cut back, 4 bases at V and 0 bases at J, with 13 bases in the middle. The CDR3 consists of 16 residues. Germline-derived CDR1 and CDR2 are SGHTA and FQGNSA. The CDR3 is CASSSAWLSSGNTIYF. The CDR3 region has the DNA TGTGCCAGCAGCTCCGCCTGGTTGAGCTCTGGAAACACCATATATTTT.

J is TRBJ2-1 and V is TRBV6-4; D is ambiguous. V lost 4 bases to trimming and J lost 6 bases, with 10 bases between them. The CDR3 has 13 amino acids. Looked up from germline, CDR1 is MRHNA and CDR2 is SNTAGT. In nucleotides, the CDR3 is TGTGCCAGCAGTGGAATCCAGGCCAATGAGCAGTTCTTC. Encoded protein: CASSGIQANEQFF.

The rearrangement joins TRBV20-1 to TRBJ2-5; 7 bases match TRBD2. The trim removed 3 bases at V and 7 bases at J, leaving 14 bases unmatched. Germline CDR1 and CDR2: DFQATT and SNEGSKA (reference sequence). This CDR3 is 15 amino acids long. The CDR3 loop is CSASPGGGHYGTQYF. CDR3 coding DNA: TGCAGTGCTAGTCCTGGCGGGGGTCATTATGGGACCCAGTACTTC.

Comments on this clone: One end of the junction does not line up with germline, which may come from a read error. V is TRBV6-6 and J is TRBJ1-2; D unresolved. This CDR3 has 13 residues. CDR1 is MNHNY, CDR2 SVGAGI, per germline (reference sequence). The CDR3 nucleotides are TGTACCAGCAATTCAGCGGTGGGCAGGGGCTACACCTTC. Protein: CTSNSAVGRGYTF.

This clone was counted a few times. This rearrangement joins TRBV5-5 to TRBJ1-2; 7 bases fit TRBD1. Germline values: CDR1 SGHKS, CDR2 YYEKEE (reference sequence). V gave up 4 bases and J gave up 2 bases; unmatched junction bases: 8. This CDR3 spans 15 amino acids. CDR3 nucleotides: TGTGCCAGCAGCCCGGACCAGGGGGGCAACTATGGCTACACCTTC. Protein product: CASSPDQGGNYGYTF.

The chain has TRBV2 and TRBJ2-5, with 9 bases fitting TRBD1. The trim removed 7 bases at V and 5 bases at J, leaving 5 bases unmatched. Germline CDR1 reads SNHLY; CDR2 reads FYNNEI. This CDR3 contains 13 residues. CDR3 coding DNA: TGTGCCAGCATTGGACAGGGGACGGAGACCCAGTACTTC. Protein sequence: CASIGQGTETQYF.

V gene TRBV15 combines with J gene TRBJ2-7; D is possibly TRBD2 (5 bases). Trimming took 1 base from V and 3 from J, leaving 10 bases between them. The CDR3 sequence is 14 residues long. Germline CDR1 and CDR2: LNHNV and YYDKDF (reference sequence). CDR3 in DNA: TGTGCCACCAGCAGAGGGACTGATGTCTACGAGCAGTACTTC. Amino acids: CATSRGTDVYEQYF.

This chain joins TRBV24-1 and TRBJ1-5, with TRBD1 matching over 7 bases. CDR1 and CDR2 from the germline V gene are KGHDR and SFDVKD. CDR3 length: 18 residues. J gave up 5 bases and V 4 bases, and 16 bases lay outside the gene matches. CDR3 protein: CATSDPHNGHRGYQPQHF. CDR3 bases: TGTGCCACCAGTGACCCACACAACGGACACAGGGGCTATCAGCCCCAGCATTTT.

The CDR3 DNA reads TGCGCCAGCAGCCCGGGACTCACACTACCCTACAATGAGCAGTTCTTC. Its translation is CASSPGLTLPYNEQFF. V usage is TRBV4-1 and J usage is TRBJ2-1, with a weak D call TRBD2 (6 bases). CDR1 and CDR2 from the germline V gene are MGHRA and YSYEKL. Trimming stripped 4 bases from V and 2 bases from J, with 15 bases between. There are 16 residues in the CDR3.

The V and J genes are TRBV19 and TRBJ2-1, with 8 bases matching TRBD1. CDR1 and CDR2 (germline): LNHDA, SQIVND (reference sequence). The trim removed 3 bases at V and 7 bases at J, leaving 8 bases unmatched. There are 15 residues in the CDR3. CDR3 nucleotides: TGTGCCAGTAGTATGGTGGGGACAGGTGGAAATGAGCAGTTCTTC. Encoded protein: CASSMVGTGGNEQFF.

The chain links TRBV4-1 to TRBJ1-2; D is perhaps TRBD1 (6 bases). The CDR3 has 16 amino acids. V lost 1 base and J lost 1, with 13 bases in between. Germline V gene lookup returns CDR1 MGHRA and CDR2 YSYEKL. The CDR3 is CASSQGPGANNYGYTF. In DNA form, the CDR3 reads TGCGCCAGCAGCCAAGGGCCAGGGGCCAATAACTATGGCTACACCTTC.

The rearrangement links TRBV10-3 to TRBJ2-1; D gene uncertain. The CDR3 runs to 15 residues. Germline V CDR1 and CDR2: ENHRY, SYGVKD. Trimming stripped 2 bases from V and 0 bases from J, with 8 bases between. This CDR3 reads CAISEPVGSYNEQFF. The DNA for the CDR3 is TGTGCCATCAGTGAGCCCGTCGGCTCCTACAATGAGCAGTTCTTC.

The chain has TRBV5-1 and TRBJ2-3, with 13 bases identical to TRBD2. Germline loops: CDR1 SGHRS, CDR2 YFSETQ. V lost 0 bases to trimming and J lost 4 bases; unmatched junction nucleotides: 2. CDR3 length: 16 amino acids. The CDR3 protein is CASSLAGLAGADTQYF. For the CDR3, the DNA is TGCGCCAGCAGCTTGGCAGGACTAGCGGGAGCAGATACGCAGTATTTT.

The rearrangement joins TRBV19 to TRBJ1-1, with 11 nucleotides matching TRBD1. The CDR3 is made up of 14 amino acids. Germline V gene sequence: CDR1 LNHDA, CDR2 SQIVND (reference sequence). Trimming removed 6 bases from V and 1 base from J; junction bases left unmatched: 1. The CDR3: CASRGTGGNTEAFF. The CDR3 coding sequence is TGTGCCAGTAGGGGGACAGGGGGGAACACTGAAGCTTTCTTT.

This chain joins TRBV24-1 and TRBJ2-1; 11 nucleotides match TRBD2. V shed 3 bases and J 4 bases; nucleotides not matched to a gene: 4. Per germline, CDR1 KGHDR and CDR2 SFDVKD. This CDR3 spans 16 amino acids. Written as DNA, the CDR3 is TGTGCCACCAGTGATGACTCTAGCGGGAGGTACAATGAGCAGTTCTTC. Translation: CATSDDSSGRYNEQFF.

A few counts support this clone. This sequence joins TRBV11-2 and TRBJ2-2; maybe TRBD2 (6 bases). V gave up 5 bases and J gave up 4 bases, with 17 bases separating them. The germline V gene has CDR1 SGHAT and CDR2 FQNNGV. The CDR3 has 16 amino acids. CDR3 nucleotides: TGTGCCAGCAGCCGCTACCGGGGGACGGCCACCGGGGAGCTGTTTTTT. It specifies CASSRYRGTATGELFF.